The sequence of this TCR beta chain was determined in a study of tumor and adjacent non-tumor tissue in lung cancer. Study context: The patients, roughly 10 men and roughly 5 women, were about 30 to 85 with stage I to III disease.

Study-level results: Top 100 clones took a larger repertoire share in normal lung.

By share of the sample, this clonotype is medium-sized (0.01 to 0.1%). The antigen remains undetermined. No cell sorting was done before RNA was extracted from the tissue. The J segment lost 7 bases and the V segment lost 0 bases, leaving 8 bases of the junction unmatched. This CDR3 is built from 16 residues. The germline CDR1 and CDR2 sequences are ENHRY and SYGVKD. The library came from three nested PCR rounds adapted from ARM-PCR protocols. TCRdb re-analysed the multiplex PCR reads in MiXCR, keeping a single row per CDR3 protein. This table holds around 79,000 distinct CDR3 sequences, over 60% found once.

The rearrangement joins TRBV10-3 to TRBJ2-1; the match to TRBD2 covers 8 bases. The clonotype comes from a woman between 40 and 55 years old with non-small cell lung cancer. What was sequenced was lung tumor tissue. As DNA, the CDR3 is TGTGCCATCAGTGAGTCCCTAACTAGCGGTGAAAATGAGCAGTTCTTC. It specifies CAISESLTSGENEQFF.